The 2 T cell receptor beta chains given below trace back to one sample, sequenced in a study of glioma-infiltrating T cells. TCR alpha and beta CDR3 regions were amplified from RNA using iRepertoire nested multiplex PCR. TCRdb recomputed calls from the multiplex PCR reads with MiXCR, one row per CDR3 protein. The sample lists more than 300,000 distinct CDR3 sequences, roughly two fifths occurring once. The sample consisted of glioma tissue, nonneoplastic brain tissue, or PBMCs (not recorded which). The receptors were sampled from a human donor with low-grade glioma or glioblastoma, undergoing nonglioma brain surgery, or in good health (not recorded which).

Ten or more counts support this clonotype. The V call is TRBV6-1, the J call TRBJ2-7; 8 nucleotides agree with TRBD1. V gave up 2 bases and J gave up 4 bases; unmatched junction bases: 4. The CDR3 contains 14 residues. Germline CDR1 is MNHNS and CDR2 is SASEGT. This CDR3 reads CASSESGGEYEQYF. CDR3 DNA sequence: TGTGCCAGCAGTGAATCAGGGGGCGAATACGAGCAGTACTTC.

This clonotype showed up many times. The rearrangement links TRBV20-1 to TRBJ1-2; no firm D call. The CDR3 consists of 15 residues. Germline values: CDR1 DFQATT, CDR2 SNEGSKA (reference sequence). V was clipped by 0 bases and J by 4 bases, with 15 bases between them. Here the CDR3 DNA reads TGCAGTGCTAGAGATCCGACACCAACCCCCTATGGCTACACCTTC. Translating it yields CSARDPTPTPYGYTF.